What follows is one T cell receptor (beta chain) and its context. Its antigen remains unidentified. The data derive from a study of OX40 agonist ivuxolimab in advanced cancers. Some clones are missing from TCRdb's copy, which holds only in-frame ones; the method was immunoSEQ multiplex PCR. The sample has some 85,000 clones, about 88% seen once. After removal of 7 bases from V and 5 bases from J, the junction contained 13 bases not matched to a gene. This CDR3 has 15 amino acids. CDR1 MNHEY and CDR2 SVGAGI come from the germline V gene. Study results and caveats: Averaged across samples, CD8+ T cells carried more expanded clones than CD4+ did.

The V gene is TRBV6-5, the J gene TRBJ2-7; 8 bases line up with TRBD1. Sequenced material: CD4+ or CD8+ T cells sorted from blood, taken in a trial of the OX40 agonist ivuxolimab. This TCR was sampled from an adult with an advanced solid tumor such as melanoma, head and neck, liver or kidney cancer. CDR3 loop: CASISRGTGGNEQYF. CDR3 DNA: TGTGCCAGCATTTCGCGTGGGACAGGCGGCAACGAGCAGTACTTC.